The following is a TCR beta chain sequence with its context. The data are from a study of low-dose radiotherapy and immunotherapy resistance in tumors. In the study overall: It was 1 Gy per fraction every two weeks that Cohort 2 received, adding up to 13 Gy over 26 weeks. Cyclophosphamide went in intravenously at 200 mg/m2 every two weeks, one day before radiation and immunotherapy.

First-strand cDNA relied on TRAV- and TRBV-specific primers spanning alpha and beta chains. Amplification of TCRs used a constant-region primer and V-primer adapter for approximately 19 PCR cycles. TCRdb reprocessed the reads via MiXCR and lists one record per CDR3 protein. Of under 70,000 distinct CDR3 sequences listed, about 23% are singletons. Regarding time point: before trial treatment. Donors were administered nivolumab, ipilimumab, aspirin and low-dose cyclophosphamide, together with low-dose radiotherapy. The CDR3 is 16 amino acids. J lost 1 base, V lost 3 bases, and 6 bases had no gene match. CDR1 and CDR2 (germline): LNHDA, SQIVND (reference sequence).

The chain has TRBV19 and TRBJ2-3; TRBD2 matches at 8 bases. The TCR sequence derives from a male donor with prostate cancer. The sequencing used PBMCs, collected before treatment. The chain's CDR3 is CASSIPRAGGTDTQYF. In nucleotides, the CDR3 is TGTGCCAGTAGTATCCCCCGAGCGGGAGGCACAGATACGCAGTATTTT. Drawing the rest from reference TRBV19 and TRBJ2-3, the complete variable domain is DGGITQSPKYLFRKEGQNVTLSCEQNLNHDAMYWYRQDPGQGLRLIYYSQIVNDFQKGDIAEGYSVSREKKESFPLTVTSAQKNPTAFYLCASSIPRAGGTDTQYFGPGTRLTVL.